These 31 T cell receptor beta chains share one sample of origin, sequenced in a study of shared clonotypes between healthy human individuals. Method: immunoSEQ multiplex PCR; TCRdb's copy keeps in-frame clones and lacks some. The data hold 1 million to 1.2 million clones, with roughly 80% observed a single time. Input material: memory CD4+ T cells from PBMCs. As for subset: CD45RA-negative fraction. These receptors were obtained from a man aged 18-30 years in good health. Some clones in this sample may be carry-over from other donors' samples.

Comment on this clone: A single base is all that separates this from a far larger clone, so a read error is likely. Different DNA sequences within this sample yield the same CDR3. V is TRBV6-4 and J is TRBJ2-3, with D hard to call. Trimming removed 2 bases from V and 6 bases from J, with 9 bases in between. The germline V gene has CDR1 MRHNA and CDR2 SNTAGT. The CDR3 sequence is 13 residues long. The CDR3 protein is CASSDRATDTQYF. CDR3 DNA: TGTGCCAGCAGTGACAGGGCCACGGATACGCAGTATTTT.

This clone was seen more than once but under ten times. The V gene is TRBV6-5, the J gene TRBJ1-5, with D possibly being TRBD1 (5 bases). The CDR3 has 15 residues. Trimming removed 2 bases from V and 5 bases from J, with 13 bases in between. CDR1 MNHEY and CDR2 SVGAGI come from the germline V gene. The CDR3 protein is CASSYRQPRDQPQHF. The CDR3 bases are TGTGCCAGCAGTTACCGACAGCCCCGGGATCAGCCCCAGCATTTT.

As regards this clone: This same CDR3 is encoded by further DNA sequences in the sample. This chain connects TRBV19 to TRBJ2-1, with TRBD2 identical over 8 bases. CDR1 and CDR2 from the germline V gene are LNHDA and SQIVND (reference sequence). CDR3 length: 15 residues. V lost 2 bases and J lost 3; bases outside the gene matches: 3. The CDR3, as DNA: TGTGCCAGTAGTATACGAGCGGGAGTCTACAATGAGCAGTTCTTC. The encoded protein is CASSIRAGVYNEQFF. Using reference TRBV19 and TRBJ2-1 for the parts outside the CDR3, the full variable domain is DGGITQSPKYLFRKEGQNVTLSCEQNLNHDAMYWYRQDPGQGLRLIYYSQIVNDFQKGDIAEGYSVSREKKESFPLTVTSAQKNPTAFYLCASSIRAGVYNEQFFGPGTRLTVL.

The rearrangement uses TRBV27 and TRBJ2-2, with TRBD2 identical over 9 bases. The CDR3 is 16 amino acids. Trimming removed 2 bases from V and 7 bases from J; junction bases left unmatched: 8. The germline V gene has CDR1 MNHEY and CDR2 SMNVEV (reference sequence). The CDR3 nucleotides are TGTGCCAGCAGTTTAAGGCTAGCGGGGAGGGGCGGGGAGCTGTTTTTT. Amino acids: CASSLRLAGRGGELFF.

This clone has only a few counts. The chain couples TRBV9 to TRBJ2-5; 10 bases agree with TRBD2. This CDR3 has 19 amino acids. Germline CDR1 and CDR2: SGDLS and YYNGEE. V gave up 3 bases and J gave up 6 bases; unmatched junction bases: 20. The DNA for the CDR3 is TGTGCCAGCAGCGAGAGAGGGGAAAGGACTAGCGGTCGGGGAAAGACCCAGTACTTC. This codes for CASSERGERTSGRGKTQYF. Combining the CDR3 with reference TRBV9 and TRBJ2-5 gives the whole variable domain DSGVTQTPKHLITATGQRVTLRCSPRSGDLSVYWYQQSLDQGLQFLIQYYNGEERAKGNILERFSAQQFPDLHSELNLSSLELGDSALYFCASSERGERTSGRGKTQYFGPGTRLLVL.

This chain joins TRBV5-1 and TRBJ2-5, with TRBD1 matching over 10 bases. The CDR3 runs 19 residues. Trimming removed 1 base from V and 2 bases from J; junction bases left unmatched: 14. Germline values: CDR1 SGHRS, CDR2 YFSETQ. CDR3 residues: CASSLTPRDRDRGQETQYF. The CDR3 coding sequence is TGCGCCAGCAGCTTGACTCCGCGGGACCGGGACAGGGGACAAGAGACCCAGTACTTC.

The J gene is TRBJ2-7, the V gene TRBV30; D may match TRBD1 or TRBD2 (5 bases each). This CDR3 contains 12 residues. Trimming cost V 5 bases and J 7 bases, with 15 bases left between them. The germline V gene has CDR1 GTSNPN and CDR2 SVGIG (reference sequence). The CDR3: CAWSFLGAEQYF. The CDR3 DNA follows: TGTGCCTGGTCCTTTCTCGGGGCGGAGCAGTACTTC.

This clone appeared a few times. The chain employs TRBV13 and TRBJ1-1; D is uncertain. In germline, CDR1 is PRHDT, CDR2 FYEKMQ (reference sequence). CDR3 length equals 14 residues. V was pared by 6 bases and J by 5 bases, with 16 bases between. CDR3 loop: CASRRAGRGTEAFF. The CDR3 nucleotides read TGTGCCAGCAGGAGGGCGGGCCGCGGGACTGAAGCTTTCTTT.

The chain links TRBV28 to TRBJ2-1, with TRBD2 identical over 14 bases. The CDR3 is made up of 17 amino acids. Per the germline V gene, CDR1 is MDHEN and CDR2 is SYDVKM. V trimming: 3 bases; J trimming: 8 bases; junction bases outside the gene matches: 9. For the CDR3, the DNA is TGTGCCAGCAGTTTGGGCCCCGGGACTAGCGGGAGCTATGAGCAGTTCTTC. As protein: CASSLGPGTSGSYEQFF.

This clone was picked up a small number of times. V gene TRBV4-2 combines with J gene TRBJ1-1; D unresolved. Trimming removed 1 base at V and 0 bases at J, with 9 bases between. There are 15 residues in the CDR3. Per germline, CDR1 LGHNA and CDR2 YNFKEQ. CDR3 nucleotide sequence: TGTGCCAGCAGCCAAGGACCCCTTATGAACACTGAAGCTTTCTTT. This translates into CASSQGPLMNTEAFF.

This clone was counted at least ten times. In DNA, the CDR3 is TGTGCCTGGAGCTTACAGTTTACAGGGGGCCTTACCACCTTC. Its protein is CAWSLQFTGGLTTF. The rearrangement links TRBV30 to TRBJ1-2, with 9 bases that match TRBD1. The CDR3 has 14 amino acids. Germline V gene data show CDR1 as GTSNPN and CDR2 as SVGIG (reference sequence). The V gene end was trimmed by 3 bases and the J gene end by 13 bases; junction bases not matched to a gene: 15. Filled out from reference TRBV30 and TRBJ1-2, the complete variable domain reads SQTIHQWPATLVQPVGSPLSLECTVEGTSNPNLYWYRQAAGRGLQLLFYSVGIGQISSEVPQNLSASRPQDRQFILSSKKLLLSDSGFYLCAWSLQFTGGLTTFGSGTRLTVV.

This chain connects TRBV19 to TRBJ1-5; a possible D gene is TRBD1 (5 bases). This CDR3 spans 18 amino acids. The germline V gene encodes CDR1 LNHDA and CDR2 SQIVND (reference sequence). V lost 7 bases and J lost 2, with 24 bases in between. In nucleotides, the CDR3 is TGTGCCAGTACCGAAAGCGGGCTGGGAAGGGGCGGCAATCAGCCCCAGCATTTT. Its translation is CASTESGLGRGGNQPQHF.

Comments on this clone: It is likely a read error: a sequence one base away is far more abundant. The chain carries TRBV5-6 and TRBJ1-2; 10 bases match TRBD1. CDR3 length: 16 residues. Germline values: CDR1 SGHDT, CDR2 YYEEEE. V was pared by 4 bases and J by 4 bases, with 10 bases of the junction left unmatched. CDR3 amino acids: CASSLWGTGDPYGYTF. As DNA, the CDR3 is TGTGCCAGCAGCCTATGGGGGACAGGGGATCCCTATGGCTACACCTTC.

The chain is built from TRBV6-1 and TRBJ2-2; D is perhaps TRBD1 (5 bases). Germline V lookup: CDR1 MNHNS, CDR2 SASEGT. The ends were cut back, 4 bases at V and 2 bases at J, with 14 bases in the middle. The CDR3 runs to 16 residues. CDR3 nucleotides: TGTGCCAGCAGTGCCCGGGCCAGGGCCAACACCGGGGAGCTGTTTTTT. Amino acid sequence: CASSARARANTGELFF.

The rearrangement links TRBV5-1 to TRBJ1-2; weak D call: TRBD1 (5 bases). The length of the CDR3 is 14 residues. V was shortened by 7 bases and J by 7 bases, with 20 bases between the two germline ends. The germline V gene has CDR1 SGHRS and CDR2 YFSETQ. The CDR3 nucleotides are TGCGCCAGCGCTTATACGACAGCTTCGGGTGGCTACACCTTC. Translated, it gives CASAYTTASGGYTF.

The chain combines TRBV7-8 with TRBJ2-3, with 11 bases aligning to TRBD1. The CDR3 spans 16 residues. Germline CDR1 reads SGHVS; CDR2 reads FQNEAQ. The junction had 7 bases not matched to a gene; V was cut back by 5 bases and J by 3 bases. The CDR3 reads CASSQPGQGATDTQYF. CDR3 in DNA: TGTGCCAGCAGCCAGCCCGGACAGGGGGCAACAGATACGCAGTATTTT.

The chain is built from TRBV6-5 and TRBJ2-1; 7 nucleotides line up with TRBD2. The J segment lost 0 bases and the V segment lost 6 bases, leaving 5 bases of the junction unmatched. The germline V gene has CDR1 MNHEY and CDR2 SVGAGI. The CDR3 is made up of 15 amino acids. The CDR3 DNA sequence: TGTGCCAGCAGCTTCAGCGGGGTCTCCTACAATGAGCAGTTCTTC. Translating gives CASSFSGVSYNEQFF.

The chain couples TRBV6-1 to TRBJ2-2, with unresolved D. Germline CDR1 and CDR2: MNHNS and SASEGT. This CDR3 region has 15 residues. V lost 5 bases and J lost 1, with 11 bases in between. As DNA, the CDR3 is TGTGCCAGCAGTTTAACTTTCGGGAACACCGGGGAGCTGTTTTTT. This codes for CASSLTFGNTGELFF.

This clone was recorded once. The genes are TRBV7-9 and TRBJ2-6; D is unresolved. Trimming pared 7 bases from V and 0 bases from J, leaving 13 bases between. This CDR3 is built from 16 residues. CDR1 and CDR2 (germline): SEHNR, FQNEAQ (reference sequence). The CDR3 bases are TGTGCCAGCAACGATGTCGATGTCTCTGGGGCCAACGTCCTGACTTTC. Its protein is CASNDVDVSGANVLTF.

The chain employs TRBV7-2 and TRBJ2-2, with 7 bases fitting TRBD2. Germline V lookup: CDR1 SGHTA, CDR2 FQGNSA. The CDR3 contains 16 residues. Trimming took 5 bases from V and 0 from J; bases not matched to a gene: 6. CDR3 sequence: CASSPQLAPNTGELFF. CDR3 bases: TGTGCCAGCAGCCCGCAACTAGCGCCGAACACCGGGGAGCTGTTTTTT.

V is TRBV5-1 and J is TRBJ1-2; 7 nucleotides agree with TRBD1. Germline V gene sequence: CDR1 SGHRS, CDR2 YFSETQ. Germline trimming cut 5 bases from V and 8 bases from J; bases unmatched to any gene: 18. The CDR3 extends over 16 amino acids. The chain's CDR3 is CASSRGDSSPYVGYTF. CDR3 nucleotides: TGCGCCAGCAGTCGGGGGGACAGCTCTCCCTATGTCGGCTACACCTTC.

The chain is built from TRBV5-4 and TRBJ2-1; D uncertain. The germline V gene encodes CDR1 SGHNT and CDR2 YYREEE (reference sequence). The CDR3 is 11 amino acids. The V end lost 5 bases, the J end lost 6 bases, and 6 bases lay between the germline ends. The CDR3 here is CASSWANEQFF. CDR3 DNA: TGTGCCAGCAGTTGGGCCAATGAGCAGTTCTTC.

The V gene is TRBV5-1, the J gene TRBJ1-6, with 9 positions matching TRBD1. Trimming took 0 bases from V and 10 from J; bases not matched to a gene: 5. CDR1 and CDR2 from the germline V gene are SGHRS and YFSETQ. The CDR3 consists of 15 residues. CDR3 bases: TGCGCCAGCAGCTTGGCGGGACAGGGTCGGTCACCCCTCCACTTT. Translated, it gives CASSLAGQGRSPLHF.

The CDR3 DNA sequence: TGTGCCAGCTCACCACCGGTGGGGATGGGGGGTTTCACTGAAGCTTTCTTT. Amino acids: CASSPPVGMGGFTEAFF. The chain links TRBV18 to TRBJ1-1; tentatively, D is TRBD1 (5 bases). The germline V gene encodes CDR1 KGHSH and CDR2 LQKENI. The CDR3 has 17 amino acids. V lost 0 bases to trimming and J lost 4 bases, with 18 bases between them.

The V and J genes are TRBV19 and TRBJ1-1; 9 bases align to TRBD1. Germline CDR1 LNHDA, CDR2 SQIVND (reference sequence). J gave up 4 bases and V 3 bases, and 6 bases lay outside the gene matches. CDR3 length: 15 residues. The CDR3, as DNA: TGTGCCAGTAGTATTGAGTTGGGACAGGGCACTGAAGCTTTCTTT. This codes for CASSIELGQGTEAFF.

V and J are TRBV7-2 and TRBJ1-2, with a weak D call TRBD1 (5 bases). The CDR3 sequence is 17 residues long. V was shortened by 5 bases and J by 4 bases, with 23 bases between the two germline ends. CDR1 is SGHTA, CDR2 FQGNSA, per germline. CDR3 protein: CASSASARDGLFYGYTF. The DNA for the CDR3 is TGTGCCAGCAGCGCAAGTGCCCGGGACGGACTATTCTATGGCTACACCTTC.

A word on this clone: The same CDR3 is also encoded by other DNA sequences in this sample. The chain's CDR3 is CSVGTSGSTDTQYF. The CDR3 nucleotides are TGCAGCGTGGGGACTAGCGGGTCCACAGATACGCAGTATTTT. The chain joins TRBV29-1 to TRBJ2-3; 12 nucleotides line up with TRBD2. This CDR3 has 14 amino acids. After removal of 6 bases from V and 2 bases from J, the junction contained 3 bases not matched to a gene. The V gene's germline CDR1 is SQVTM and CDR2 ANQGSEA.

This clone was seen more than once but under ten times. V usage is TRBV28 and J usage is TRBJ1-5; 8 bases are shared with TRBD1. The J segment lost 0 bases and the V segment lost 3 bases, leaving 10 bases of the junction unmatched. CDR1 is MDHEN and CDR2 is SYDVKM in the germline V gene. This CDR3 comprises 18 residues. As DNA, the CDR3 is TGTGCCAGCAGTTTCGGCAGGGGGCCAATTTATAGCAATCAGCCCCAGCATTTT. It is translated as CASSFGRGPIYSNQPQHF. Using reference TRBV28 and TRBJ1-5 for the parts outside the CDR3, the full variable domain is DVKVTQSSRYLVKRTGEKVFLECVQDMDHENMFWYRQDPGLGLRLIYFSYDVKMKEKGDIPEGYSVSREKKERFSLILESASTNQTSMYLCASSFGRGPIYSNQPQHFGDGTRLSIL.

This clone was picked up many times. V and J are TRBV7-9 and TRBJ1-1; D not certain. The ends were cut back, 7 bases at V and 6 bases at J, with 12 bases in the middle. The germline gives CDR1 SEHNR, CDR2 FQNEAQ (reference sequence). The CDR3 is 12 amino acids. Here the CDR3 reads CASTRVGPEAFF. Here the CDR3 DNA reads TGTGCCAGCACCCGCGTTGGGCCTGAAGCTTTCTTT.

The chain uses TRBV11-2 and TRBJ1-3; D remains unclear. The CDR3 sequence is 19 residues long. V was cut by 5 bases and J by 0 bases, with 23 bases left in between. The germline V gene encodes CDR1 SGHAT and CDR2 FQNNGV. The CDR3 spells CASSPGGAGKRSSGNTIYF. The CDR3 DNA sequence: TGTGCCAGCAGCCCGGGTGGAGCGGGGAAACGAAGCTCTGGAAACACCATATATTTT.

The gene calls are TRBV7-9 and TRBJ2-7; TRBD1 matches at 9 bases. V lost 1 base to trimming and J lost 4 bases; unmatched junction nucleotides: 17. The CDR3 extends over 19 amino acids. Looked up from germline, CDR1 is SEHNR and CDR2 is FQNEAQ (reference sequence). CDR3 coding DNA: TGTGCCAGCAGCTTAGGCCGACTCGCGAGCCGGGACAGGGTATACGAGCAGTACTTC. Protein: CASSLGRLASRDRVYEQYF.